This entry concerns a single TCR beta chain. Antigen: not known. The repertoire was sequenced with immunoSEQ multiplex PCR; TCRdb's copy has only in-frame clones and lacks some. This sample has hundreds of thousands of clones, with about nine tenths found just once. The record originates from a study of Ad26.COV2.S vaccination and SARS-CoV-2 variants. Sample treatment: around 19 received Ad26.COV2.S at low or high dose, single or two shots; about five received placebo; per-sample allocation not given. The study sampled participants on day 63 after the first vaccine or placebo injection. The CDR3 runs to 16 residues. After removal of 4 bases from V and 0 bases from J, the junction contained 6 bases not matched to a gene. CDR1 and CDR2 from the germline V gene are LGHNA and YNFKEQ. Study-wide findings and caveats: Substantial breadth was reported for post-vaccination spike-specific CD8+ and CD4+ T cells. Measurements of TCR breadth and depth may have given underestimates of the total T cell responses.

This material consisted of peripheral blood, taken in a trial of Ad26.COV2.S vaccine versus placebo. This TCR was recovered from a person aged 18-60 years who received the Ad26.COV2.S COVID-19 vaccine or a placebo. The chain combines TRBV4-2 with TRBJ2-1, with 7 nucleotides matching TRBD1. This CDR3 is CASSRTRDSSYNEQFF. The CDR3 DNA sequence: TGTGCCAGCAGCCGTACCCGGGACAGCTCCTACAATGAGCAGTTCTTC.